These 6 T cell receptor beta chains came from one sample sequenced in a study of T cells in women clearing cervical HPV infection. Sequenced by immunoSEQ multiplex PCR; TCRdb stores in-frame clones only, minus some. This table lists about 46,000 clones. Source material: blood buffy coat. The receptor source for this set is a woman aged 18-69 years with a cervical HPV16 infection that either progressed to CIN3+ or cleared (not recorded which).

Note on this clone: The CDR3 end lies 3 residues beyond the end of the read and is filled in from the germline J gene. The genes are TRBV30 and TRBJ2-7, with D perhaps matching TRBD1 (5 bases). The V gene's germline CDR1 is GTSNPN and CDR2 SVGIG (reference sequence). The CDR3 totals 14 residues. The V end was cut by 4 bases, the J end by 1 base, with 14 bases between. CDR3 bases read: TGTGCCTGGAACCTCATGGGGCCTTCCTACGAG. This sequence encodes CAWNLMGPSYE. The CDR3 in its entirety is CAWNLMGPSYEQYF.

Regarding this clone: The read terminates 3 residues before the CDR3 end, so the remaining end is supplied by the germline J gene. The gene calls are TRBV11-2 and TRBJ2-7; 10 nucleotides line up with TRBD1. V gave up 8 bases and J gave up 2 bases; unmatched junction bases: 3. Germline loops: CDR1 SGHAT, CDR2 FQNNGV. The CDR3 has 13 residues. Partial CDR3 DNA: TGTGCCAGCCGGGACAGGGGTACCTACGAG. It yields the protein CASRDRGTYE. The whole CDR3 protein is CASRDRGTYEQYF.

Details on this clone: The DNA ends 3 residues before the CDR3 does, and the rest of the CDR3 is filled in from the germline J gene. The rearrangement links TRBV19 to TRBJ2-7; 9 bases are shared with TRBD1. CDR3 length: 13 amino acids. Germline V gene data show CDR1 as LNHDA and CDR2 as SQIVND (reference sequence). V was pared by 4 bases and J by 6 bases, with 4 bases of the junction left unmatched. The CDR3 is CASSTQTGGEQYF. CDR3 DNA (partial): TGTGCCAGTAGTACTCAGACAGGGGGCGAG.

In regard to this clone: Read sequence stops 3 residues before the CDR3 end, and the germline J gene provides the missing end. V usage is TRBV5-6 and J usage is TRBJ2-6, with TRBD1 matching 8 bases. This CDR3 is built from 15 residues. The ends lost 6 bases at V and 3 bases at J; junction bases unmatched: 5. Germline V gene sequence: CDR1 SGHDT, CDR2 YYEEEE. The sequenced CDR3 bases are TGTGCCAGCACCAAGACAGGGGTTGGGGCCAACGTC. Protein product: CASTKTGVGANV. The complete CDR3 reads CASTKTGVGANVLTF.

Regarding this clone: From the germline J gene comes the end of the CDR3, since the read stops 3 residues before it. V and J are TRBV30 and TRBJ1-6; possible D gene TRBD1, 6 bases. The V gene lost 5 bases and the J gene lost 7 bases, with 12 bases spanning the gap. This CDR3 region has 13 residues. Germline V gene sequence: CDR1 GTSNPN, CDR2 SVGIG (reference sequence). The sequenced CDR3 bases are TGTGCCTGGGCAGGGGAATGGAATTCACCC. Translated: CAWAGEWNSP. The CDR3 in its entirety is CAWAGEWNSPLHF.

This CDR3 is CASRGTANSPLHF. CDR3 DNA, as far as it was read: TGCGCCAGCAGGGGGACAGCTAATTCACCC. The chain links TRBV5-1 to TRBJ1-6, with 7 bases matching TRBD1. The CDR3 end is not reached by the read, which stops 3 residues before it; the germline J gene fills it in. The CDR3 is 13 amino acids. The junction had 2 bases not matched to a gene; V was cut back by 5 bases and J by 6 bases. Looked up from germline, CDR1 is SGHRS and CDR2 is YFSETQ.